This T cell receptor (beta chain) is from a study of OX40 agonist ivuxolimab in advanced cancers. Study as a whole: The patients received ivuxolimab by intravenous route every 2 weeks at 0.01 to 10 mg/kg. Enrollees could have had prior anti-PD-1, anti-PD-L1 or anti-CTLA-4 therapy, which about 40% had received.

V shed 5 bases and J 4 bases; nucleotides not matched to a gene: 1. CDR1 and CDR2 from the germline V gene are LGHNT and FRNRAP. There are 12 residues in the CDR3. TCRdb's copy holds only in-frame clones and misses some; the assay was immunoSEQ multiplex PCR. The sample contains over 25,000 clones, roughly 83% of which appear only once. The chain has TRBV12-5 and TRBJ2-5, with TRBD2 matching over 7 bases. The sample in question was CD4+ or CD8+ T cells sorted from blood, obtained in a trial of the OX40 agonist ivuxolimab. This sequence originates from an adult with an advanced solid tumor such as melanoma, head and neck, liver or kidney cancer. The CDR3 here is CASGGGGETQYF. In DNA, the CDR3 is TGTGCTAGTGGTGGGGGGGGAGAGACCCAGTACTTC.